What follows are 21 T cell receptor beta chains derived from one specimen sequenced in a study of human thymus T cells. Measured with immunoSEQ multiplex PCR; TCRdb has only the in-frame clones, and not every one. Of roughly 77,000 clones detected, 85% to 95% appear once; the ten largest clones hold 0.034%. Thymic resections from corrective heart surgery supplied the tissue. Source material: thymus tissue. These receptors came from a girl under three years old with a congenital heart defect but otherwise immunologically healthy.

The J gene is TRBJ1-1, the V gene TRBV6-1, with a weak D call TRBD1 (5 bases). CDR3 length: 14 residues. V was cut by 1 base and J by 4 bases, with 10 bases left in between. Germline CDR1 reads MNHNS; CDR2 reads SASEGT. The CDR3 bases are TGTGCCAGCAGTGAAGACGGGGGGGGCACTGAAGCTTTCTTT. Residues: CASSEDGGGTEAFF.

The chain links TRBV18 to TRBJ2-5, with a tentative D call TRBD1 (5 bases). The V and J ends lost 2 bases and 2 bases respectively, with 12 bases between them. Germline loops: CDR1 KGHSH, CDR2 LQKENI. The CDR3 loop spans 15 amino acids. The CDR3 DNA is TGTGCCAGCTCACCAGGGCAGGGTGAGCAAGAGACCCAGTACTTC. Its translation is CASSPGQGEQETQYF.

The chain carries TRBV11-2 and TRBJ2-7, with unresolved D. This CDR3 has 16 residues. From germline, CDR1 is SGHAT and CDR2 FQNNGV. V was cut by 0 bases and J by 0 bases, with 12 bases left in between. CDR3 residues: CASSLDYGPSSYEQYF. The CDR3 DNA sequence: TGTGCCAGCAGCTTAGATTACGGACCAAGCTCCTACGAGCAGTACTTC.

The chain links TRBV29-1 to TRBJ2-1, with 8 bases lining up with TRBD1. V shed 0 bases, J shed 0 bases, and the junction held 10 bases outside the gene matches. The CDR3 consists of 18 residues. Germline V lookup: CDR1 SQVTM, CDR2 ANQGSEA. As DNA, the CDR3 is TGCAGCGTTGAAGACATCCTGGACAGGGTGAGCTCCTACAATGAGCAGTTCTTC. This translates into CSVEDILDRVSSYNEQFF.

The chain has TRBV27 and TRBJ2-6; 8 bases agree with TRBD1. The CDR3 is made up of 19 amino acids. Unmatched junction bases numbered 13, after V lost 5 bases and J lost 1 base. Germline V CDR1 and CDR2: MNHEY, SMNVEV (reference sequence). The CDR3 bases are TGTGCCAGCAGTGCTGGACAGGGCCAGCCTCTGTCTGGGGCCAACGTCCTGACTTTC. Amino acid sequence: CASSAGQGQPLSGANVLTF.

V and J are TRBV10-2 and TRBJ2-7; D assignment may be TRBD1 or TRBD2 (5 bases each). Germline CDR1 reads WSHSY; CDR2 reads SAAADI. The CDR3 sequence is 15 residues long. Between the trimmed V and J ends, which lost 3 bases and 1 base, there was a span of 13 bases. CDR3 in amino acids: CASSENMGRSYEQYF. Written as DNA, the CDR3 is TGCGCCAGCAGTGAAAATATGGGACGGTCCTACGAGCAGTACTTC.

The rearrangement uses TRBV28 and TRBJ2-1; 13 bases agree with TRBD2. The CDR3 is 15 amino acids. V shed 6 bases, J shed 8 bases, and the junction held 7 bases outside the gene matches. Germline loops: CDR1 MDHEN, CDR2 SYDVKM. This CDR3 reads CASRLAGGLVDEQFF. The CDR3 DNA reads TGTGCCAGCAGACTAGCGGGAGGGCTAGTCGATGAGCAGTTCTTC. Variable domain in full (rest from reference TRBV28 and TRBJ2-1): DVKVTQSSRYLVKRTGEKVFLECVQDMDHENMFWYRQDPGLGLRLIYFSYDVKMKEKGDIPEGYSVSREKKERFSLILESASTNQTSMYLCASRLAGGLVDEQFFGPGTRLTVL.

This sequence joins TRBV21-1 and TRBJ2-5; TRBD1 reflects the table's D call only, with no check against the DNA. TRBV21-1 is marked as a pseudogene. This CDR3 contains 15 residues. This CDR3 reads CASSTGQGSGETQYF. Written as DNA, the CDR3 is TGTGCCAGCAGCACGGGACAGGGCTCGGGGGAGACCCAGTACTTC.

This chain connects TRBV9 to TRBJ1-1; 7 bases fit TRBD1. J was trimmed by 6 bases and V by 3 bases; bases with no gene match: 8. The CDR3 runs to 14 residues. Germline loops: CDR1 SGDLS, CDR2 YYNGEE. For the CDR3, the DNA is TGTGCCAGCAGCGGCAGGGGGGGACGACCTGAAGCTTTCTTT. This codes for CASSGRGGRPEAFF.

The chain couples TRBV13 to TRBJ2-3; possible D gene TRBD2, 6 bases. The V gene lost 4 bases and the J gene lost 5 bases, with 19 bases spanning the gap. The CDR3 has 16 amino acids. In germline, CDR1 is PRHDT, CDR2 FYEKMQ (reference sequence). CDR3 bases: TGTGCCAGCAGCTACCTAGGACGACCCGGGGGAGATACGCAGTATTTT. Its translation: CASSYLGRPGGDTQYF.

The chain links TRBV6-1 to TRBJ2-5; TRBD1 aligns across 9 bases. The J segment lost 5 bases and the V segment lost 2 bases, leaving 12 bases of the junction unmatched. CDR3 length: 17 amino acids. The germline gives CDR1 MNHNS, CDR2 SASEGT. CDR3 sequence (DNA): TGTGCCAGCAGTGAATATACGGGCGACGGACAGGGGGAGACCCAGTACTTC. Its translation: CASSEYTGDGQGETQYF.

The chain uses TRBV7-2 and TRBJ1-1; 9 nucleotides align to TRBD1. Trimming cost V 5 bases and J 8 bases; bases outside gene matches: 6. The CDR3 contains 13 residues. Germline values: CDR1 SGHTA, CDR2 FQGNSA. CDR3 bases: TGTGCCAGCAGCATCCGGACAGGGGACGAAGCTTTCTTT. Protein sequence: CASSIRTGDEAFF.

V and J are TRBV15 and TRBJ1-1; no reliable D call. Germline CDR1 reads LNHNV; CDR2 reads YYDKDF (reference sequence). V gave up 0 bases and J gave up 11 bases, with 10 bases separating them. CDR3 size: 12 residues. CDR3 bases: TGTGCCACCAGCAGAGATCAGTCTGCGGCTTTCTTT. Translating gives CATSRDQSAAFF.

The chain joins TRBV5-6 to TRBJ1-4, with TRBD1 as a possible D gene (6 bases). CDR1 and CDR2 (germline): SGHDT, YYEEEE. This CDR3 is 16 amino acids long. V was shortened by 1 base and J by 8 bases, with 18 bases between the two germline ends. CDR3 in amino acids: CASSLKKAGAREKLFF. The CDR3 nucleotides read TGTGCCAGCAGCTTGAAGAAAGCGGGGGCGCGAGAAAAACTGTTTTTT.

The chain has TRBV7-2 and TRBJ2-1, with 10 bases that match TRBD2. The length of the CDR3 is 16 residues. Germline V gives CDR1 SGHTA, CDR2 FQGNSA. Trimming cost V 1 base and J 6 bases; bases outside gene matches: 6. The CDR3 sequence is CASSLELAGSPNEQFF. The CDR3 coding sequence is TGTGCCAGCAGCTTAGAACTAGCGGGAAGCCCCAATGAGCAGTTCTTC.

As DNA, the CDR3 is TGTGCCATCACCCCCGTGGCTCGCTCGACCATGGGGGGCTACACCTTC. This gives the protein CAITPVARSTMGGYTF. The V and J genes are TRBV10-3 and TRBJ1-2; D gene unclear. Germline V gene data show CDR1 as ENHRY and CDR2 as SYGVKD. V gave up 7 bases and J gave up 8 bases, with 26 bases separating them. This CDR3 comprises 16 residues.

This clone was observed once. The chain recombines TRBV14 with TRBJ2-1, with no clear D. Per the germline V gene, CDR1 is SGHDN and CDR2 is FVKESK. CDR3 size: 17 residues. V shed 0 bases and J shed 3 bases, with 15 bases lying between them. The CDR3 protein is CASSQERGGRHYNEQFF. CDR3 in DNA: TGTGCCAGCAGCCAAGAACGTGGCGGACGACACTACAATGAGCAGTTCTTC.

The chain couples TRBV18 to TRBJ2-6; 9 nucleotides line up with TRBD1. V gave up 2 bases and J gave up 1 base; unmatched junction bases: 6. This CDR3 is built from 18 residues. CDR1 is KGHSH and CDR2 is LQKENI in the germline V gene. CDR3 loop: CASSPYRDRVSGANVLTF. The CDR3, as DNA: TGTGCCAGCTCACCATATCGGGACAGGGTATCTGGGGCCAACGTCCTGACTTTC. The whole variable domain, filled in from reference TRBV18 and TRBJ2-6, reads NAGVMQNPRHLVRRRGQEARLRCSPMKGHSHVYWYRQLPEEGLKFMVYLQKENIIDESGMPKERFSAEFPKEGPSILRIQQVVRGDSAAYFCASSPYRDRVSGANVLTFGAGSRLTVL.

V gene TRBV5-8 combines with J gene TRBJ2-7; perhaps TRBD1 as D (5 bases). CDR3 length: 12 amino acids. V was trimmed by 7 bases and J by 4 bases, leaving 12 bases between them. Germline CDR1 and CDR2: SGHTS and YDEGEE. The CDR3 sequence: CASATVDYEQYF. In DNA form, the CDR3 reads TGTGCCAGCGCGACAGTCGATTACGAGCAGTACTTC. The full variable domain, completed using reference TRBV5-8 and TRBJ2-7, is EAGVTQSPTHLIKTRGQQATLRCSPISGHTSVYWYQQALGLGLQFLLWYDEGEERNRGNFPPRFSGRQFPNYSSELNVNALELEDSALYLCASATVDYEQYFGPGTRLTVT.

This clone appeared a single time. The chain recombines TRBV11-2 with TRBJ2-1; D unclear. Trimming pared 6 bases from V and 4 bases from J, leaving 4 bases between. Per the germline V gene, CDR1 is SGHAT and CDR2 is FQNNGV. The CDR3 has 11 amino acids. The CDR3 DNA sequence: TGTGCCAGCAGAACATACAATGAGCAGTTCTTC. The encoded protein is CASRTYNEQFF.

The chain combines TRBV29-1 with TRBJ2-1, with a tentative D call TRBD1 (6 bases). The CDR3 covers 13 residues. Germline V CDR1 and CDR2: SQVTM, ANQGSEA. V lost 6 bases and J 10 bases, leaving 19 bases between the germline ends. The chain's CDR3 is CSVDGAGDREQFF. The CDR3 DNA sequence: TGCAGCGTCGATGGGGCAGGGGATCGGGAGCAGTTCTTC.